This passage covers 19 T cell receptor beta chains from one sample sequenced in a study of blood T cell repertoires in COVID-19. TCRdb's copy holds only in-frame clones and misses some; the assay was immunoSEQ multiplex PCR. Among about 430,000 clones, 70% to 90% were seen once, and the ten largest hold 0.7% to 1%. Sequencing input: peripheral blood. These receptors originate from a man between 18 and 29 years old with COVID-19, enrolled during active disease.

Comment on this clone: At the DNA level, this CDR3 is encoded by other sequences in the same sample as well. The J gene is TRBJ2-7, the V gene TRBV5-1, with TRBD1 matching over 8 bases. The CDR3 is 13 amino acids. The trim removed 4 bases at V and 2 bases at J, leaving 2 bases unmatched. Germline lookup yields CDR1 SGHRS and CDR2 YFSETQ. CDR3 DNA: TGCGCCAGCAGCGTGACAGGGGCCTACGAGCAGTACTTC. This gives the protein CASSVTGAYEQYF.

The chain employs TRBV4-1 and TRBJ2-1; TRBD2 is a possible D gene (6 bases). The germline CDR1 and CDR2 sequences are MGHRA and YSYEKL. V lost 1 base to trimming and J lost 1 base, with 11 bases between them. The CDR3 contains 16 residues. In DNA form, the CDR3 reads TGCGCCAGCAGCCAAGTATCGGCGGGATCCTACAATGAGCAGTTCTTC. This codes for CASSQVSAGSYNEQFF.

The chain has TRBV7-3 and TRBJ2-6; D uncertain. Trimming took off 5 bases at V and 0 bases at J, with 17 bases between the two ends. Per the germline V gene, CDR1 is SGHTA and CDR2 is FQGTGA. This CDR3 is built from 18 residues. CDR3 DNA sequence: TGTGCCAGCAGCCCCCAGTCCCAGACAAGCTCTGGGGCCAACGTCCTGACTTTC. This gives the protein CASSPQSQTSSGANVLTF.

The CDR3 DNA reads TGTGCCAGCAGACGCGAATCGACACCCCTCCACTTT. It codes for CASRRESTPLHF. The chain uses TRBV2 and TRBJ1-6; unclear D gene. The CDR3 is made up of 12 amino acids. Trimming removed 6 bases from V and 11 bases from J, with 11 bases in between. Germline loops: CDR1 SNHLY, CDR2 FYNNEI. Looking up the rest from reference TRBV2 and TRBJ1-6 gives the full variable domain: EPEVTQTPSHQVTQMGQEVILRCVPISNHLYFYWYRQILGQKVEFLVSFYNNEISEKSEIFDDQFSVERPDGSNFTLKIRSTKLEDSAMYFCASRRESTPLHFGNGTRLTVT.

Written as DNA, the CDR3 is TGTGCCAGCTCACCGCTTACCGGGACAGGGAACTCCTACGAGCAGTACTTC. Protein sequence: CASSPLTGTGNSYEQYF. V usage is TRBV18 and J usage is TRBJ2-7; 9 nucleotides match TRBD1. Germline values: CDR1 KGHSH, CDR2 LQKENI. Germline trimming cut 3 bases from V and 0 bases from J; bases unmatched to any gene: 9. The CDR3 totals 17 residues.

CDR3 in DNA: TGTGCCAGCAGCCGCACAGGGGGCAAGATCTATGGCTACACCTTC. It is translated as CASSRTGGKIYGYTF. The rearrangement uses TRBV7-3 and TRBJ1-2; 9 nucleotides agree with TRBD1. The germline CDR1 and CDR2 sequences are SGHTA and FQGTGA. The length of the CDR3 is 15 residues. V shed 5 bases, J shed 4 bases, and the junction held 8 bases outside the gene matches.

Of note for this clone: At one boundary the junction diverges from the germline segment, which might be a read error. The J gene is TRBJ2-5, the V gene TRBV2; 13 nucleotides line up with TRBD2. The CDR3 is 15 amino acids. Germline assignment: CDR1 SNHLY and CDR2 FYNNEI. The CDR3 DNA reads as TGTGCCAGCAGGGAAGGACTAGCGGGGGCCGGGACCCAGTACTTC. Translation gives CASREGLAGAGTQYF.

The V and J genes are TRBV3-1 (or the pseudogene TRBV3-2) and TRBJ2-2; 7 nucleotides line up with TRBD2. The germline V gene encodes CDR1 LGHDT and CDR2 YNNKEL (reference sequence). This CDR3 has 15 residues. V was clipped by 6 bases and J by 2 bases; unmatched bases: 6. This chain's CDR3 is CASSLAALNTGELFF. The CDR3 region has the DNA TGTGCCAGCAGTCTAGCGGCCCTTAACACCGGGGAGCTGTTTTTT.

The DNA of the CDR3 is TGTGCCAGCAGAAAAACGGGCGGGAACGAGCAGTACTTC. Encoded protein: CASRKTGGNEQYF. The V and J genes are TRBV7-9 and TRBJ2-7, with a weak D call TRBD2 (6 bases). Trimming cost V 6 bases and J 5 bases, with 14 bases left between them. Looked up from germline, CDR1 is SEHNR and CDR2 is FQNEAQ (reference sequence). This CDR3 is 13 amino acids long.

The chain is built from TRBV27 and TRBJ1-1; no clear D. The V gene lost 2 bases and the J gene lost 6 bases, with 7 bases spanning the gap. The CDR3 sequence is 12 residues long. Germline loops: CDR1 MNHEY, CDR2 SMNVEV (reference sequence). The CDR3 spells CASSLPGPEAFF. The CDR3 bases are TGTGCCAGCAGTTTACCAGGTCCTGAAGCTTTCTTT.

This clone was counted only a few times. This rearrangement joins TRBV6-5 to TRBJ1-5; possible D gene TRBD1, 6 bases. V was pared by 8 bases and J by 2 bases, with 16 bases between. Germline V lookup: CDR1 MNHEY, CDR2 SVGAGI. The CDR3 has 15 amino acids. The CDR3 DNA reads as TGTGCCAGCGGGTACAGGGTTCCGGGCAATCAGCCCCAGCATTTT. It specifies CASGYRVPGNQPQHF.

This clone was observed once. The V and J genes are TRBV4-2 and TRBJ2-7, with a weak D call TRBD1 (6 bases). Per the germline V gene, CDR1 is LGHNA and CDR2 is YNFKEQ. Trimming removed 1 base at V and 3 bases at J, with 22 bases between. The CDR3 is made up of 18 amino acids. CDR3 bases: TGTGCCAGCAGCCAAGTCGCGACAGGACGGGCTCAGGACTACGAGCAGTACTTC. Amino acids: CASSQVATGRAQDYEQYF.

V usage is TRBV11-2 and J usage is TRBJ1-4; D is ambiguous. With 5 bases removed from V and 7 bases from J, the gap between germline ends came to 17 bases. Germline lookup yields CDR1 SGHAT and CDR2 FQNNGV. The CDR3 is 15 residues long. This CDR3 reads CASSTRRRFTEKLFF. DNA for the CDR3: TGTGCCAGCAGCACCAGGCGCAGGTTTACTGAAAAACTGTTTTTT. Full variable domain (remainder filled in from reference TRBV11-2 and TRBJ1-4): EAGVAQSPRYKIIEKRQSVAFWCNPISGHATLYWYQQILGQGPKLLIQFQNNGVVDDSQLPKDRFSAERLKGVDSTLKIQPAKLEDSAVYLCASSTRRRFTEKLFFGSGTQLSVL.

The chain couples TRBV11-2 to TRBJ2-7; weak D call: TRBD1 (6 bases). There are 14 residues in the CDR3. Between the trimmed V and J ends, which lost 5 bases and 2 bases, there was a span of 13 bases. Germline lookup yields CDR1 SGHAT and CDR2 FQNNGV. The CDR3 is CASSQIQGPYEQYF. Here the CDR3 DNA reads TGTGCCAGCAGCCAGATACAGGGCCCCTACGAGCAGTACTTC.

V gene TRBV27 combines with J gene TRBJ1-1; the match to TRBD1 covers 7 bases. The junction had 5 bases not matched to a gene; V was cut back by 3 bases and J by 1 base. The CDR3 runs 15 residues. Per germline, CDR1 MNHEY and CDR2 SMNVEV (reference sequence). CDR3 nucleotides: TGTGCCAGCAGTTTCCACCGACAGGGGAACACTGAAGCTTTCTTT. Its translation: CASSFHRQGNTEAFF.

V gene TRBV12-3 or TRBV12-4 combines with J gene TRBJ2-7; D is unresolved. This CDR3 is 13 amino acids long. The germline V and J ends were trimmed by 5 bases and 3 bases, with 11 bases remaining between them. In DNA, the CDR3 is TGTGCCAGCAGTCACAAGACTCACTACGAGCAGTACTTC. Its translation: CASSHKTHYEQYF.

The genes are TRBV5-4 and TRBJ2-7; D remains ambiguous. CDR1 and CDR2 (germline): SGHNT, YYREEE (reference sequence). With 0 bases removed from V and 2 bases from J, the gap between germline ends came to 9 bases. CDR3 length: 14 residues. CDR3 in DNA: TGTGCCAGCAGCTTGGACGTAGGAGCCTACGAGCAGTACTTC. Its translation: CASSLDVGAYEQYF.

This chain uses TRBV6-5 with TRBJ2-1; 9 bases are shared with TRBD1. The ends lost 3 bases at V and 6 bases at J; junction bases unmatched: 6. Germline CDR1 reads MNHEY; CDR2 reads SVGAGI. The CDR3 extends over 15 amino acids. The CDR3, as DNA: TGTGCCAGCAGTTATATACAGGGGGCTCGCAATGAGCAGTTCTTC. Translation gives CASSYIQGARNEQFF.

This clone is a singleton in its sample. V gene TRBV6-5 combines with J gene TRBJ1-5, with D perhaps TRBD1 (5 bases). V lost 0 bases and J 6 bases, leaving 12 bases between the germline ends. Germline V gene sequence: CDR1 MNHEY, CDR2 SVGAGI. CDR3 length equals 15 residues. CDR3 sequence reads: CASSYSAGVGQPQHF. The CDR3 DNA sequence: TGTGCCAGCAGTTACTCGGCGGGGGTGGGTCAGCCCCAGCATTTT.